This TCR beta chain was retrieved from a study of T cell repertoires in cytomegalovirus infection. From the reads, TCRdb called clonotypes with MiXCR, one entry per CDR3 protein. The data show under 600,000 distinct CDR3 sequences, with approximately 15% seen just once and about 24% held by the top ten. The CDR3 runs to 12 residues. The germline gives CDR1 SNHLY, CDR2 FYNNEI. V lost 4 bases and J 10 bases, leaving 11 bases between the germline ends. This clonotype was detected only a few times. Sequencing was done on a sample of CD8+ T cells from PBMCs. J is TRBJ2-1 and V is TRBV2; D gene uncertain. The TCR was taken from a human donor in good health (CMV status not recorded). Some clones in this sample may be carry-over from other donors' samples. Here the CDR3 reads CASSVSLTEQFF. The CDR3 DNA follows: TGTGCCAGCAGTGTCTCACTAACCGAGCAGTTCTTC.